This is a list of T cell receptor beta chains from one sample in a study of blood T cell repertoires in COVID-19. Produced via immunoSEQ multiplex PCR; TCRdb's table is partial and in-frame only. In the table there are 90,000 to 100,000 clones, about 80% of which are singletons. The specimen was peripheral blood. The receptors were gathered from a man aged 65-85 years with active or convalescent COVID-19. The CDR3 runs from the conserved cysteine through the conserved F or W. The D gene is left open where the match is weak. Size is omitted from some rows. Given values are once, few, many or a class for expanded clones.

>TRBV5-4|TRBJ1-1|few|TRBD1
CASSPGTANTEAFF
TGTGCCAGCAGCCCAGGGACAGCGAACACTGAAGCTTTCTTT
>TRBV27|TRBJ2-1|few|-
CASSSRGSSYNEQFF
TGTGCCAGCAGTTCTAGAGGGAGCTCCTACAATGAGCAGTTCTTC
>TRBV2|TRBJ2-5|-|-
CASRSQNWETQYF
TGTGCCAGCAGGTCACAGAACTGGGAGACCCAGTACTTC
>TRBV6-5|TRBJ2-7|-|TRBD2
CASSYGTSGGTYEQYF
TGTGCCAGCAGTTACGGGACTAGCGGGGGGACCTACGAGCAGTACTTC
>TRBV4-3|TRBJ1-3|-|TRBD1
CASSQEPQGISGNTIYF
TGCGCCAGCAGCCAAGAACCACAGGGGATCTCTGGAAACACCATATATTTT
>TRBV7-2|TRBJ2-5|once|TRBD2
CASSFRLAGGHPQETQYF
TGTGCCAGCAGCTTTAGACTAGCGGGGGGGCATCCCCAAGAGACCCAGTACTTC
>TRBV6-4|TRBJ1-5|-|TRBD1
CASSRDRGQPQHF
TGTGCCAGCAGTAGGGACAGGGGTCAGCCCCAGCATTTT
>TRBV19|TRBJ2-1|-|TRBD2
CASSIPSGGEQFF
TGTGCCAGTAGTATCCCTAGCGGGGGGGAGCAGTTCTTC
>TRBV5-6|TRBJ2-5|-|TRBD1
CASSFRDRGQETQYF
TGTGCCAGCAGCTTCCGGGACAGGGGGCAAGAGACCCAGTACTTC
>TRBV3-1/TRBV3-2|TRBJ1-2|-|TRBD1
CASKSTGDSGYTF
TGTGCCAGCAAGTCGACAGGGGATAGTGGCTACACCTTC
>TRBV14|TRBJ1-6|-|TRBD1
CASKGGSNSPLHF
TGTGCCAGCAAAGGGGGCTCTAATTCACCCCTCCACTTT
>TRBV19|TRBJ1-2|-|-
CASRLTGYDGYTF
TGTGCCAGTAGACTAACAGGGTACGATGGCTACACCTTC
>TRBV29-1|TRBJ1-1|-|-
CSTRAWETEAFF
TGCAGCACCCGGGCCTGGGAGACTGAAGCTTTCTTT
>TRBV6-5|TRBJ2-5|-|-
CASSHSGRETQYF
TGTGCCAGCAGTCACAGTGGTAGGGAGACCCAGTACTTC
>TRBV7-2|TRBJ1-5|few|-
CASSLDRNPGAQHF
TGTGCCAGCAGCTTAGACAGGAACCCAGGGGCCCAGCATTTT
>TRBV19|TRBJ2-3|-|TRBD2
CASSTYSGGTDTQYF
TGTGCCAGTAGTACCTATAGCGGGGGGACAGATACGCAGTATTTT
>TRBV4-1|TRBJ2-4|few|-
CASSQGAAVAKNIQYF
TGCGCCAGCAGCCAAGGAGCAGCGGTAGCCAAAAACATTCAGTACTTC
>TRBV29-1|TRBJ1-2|-|-
CSVQEPLDYTF
TGCAGCGTCCAGGAACCCCTTGACTACACCTTC
>TRBV7-9|TRBJ2-5|-|TRBD2
CASSRREVPLTQYF
TGTGCCAGCAGCAGGCGGGAGGTACCTTTAACCCAGTACTTC
>TRBV30|TRBJ2-7|once|TRBD1
CAGKFLGTGAGEQYF
TGTGCCGGCAAATTTTTAGGGACAGGGGCAGGGGAGCAGTACTTC
>TRBV6-2/TRBV6-3|TRBJ1-2|once|TRBD1
CASSYETGRNGYTF
TGTGCCAGCAGTTACGAGACAGGGCGGAATGGCTACACCTTC
>TRBV5-1|TRBJ2-2|-|-
CASAETTNTGELFF
TGCGCCAGCGCTGAGACAACGAACACCGGGGAGCTGTTTTTT
>TRBV7-8|TRBJ2-7|-|TRBD2
CASSLTPSGSYEQYF
TGTGCCAGCAGCTTAACCCCTAGCGGATCCTACGAGCAGTACTTC
>TRBV18|TRBJ2-5|-|-
CATSLGTYQETQYF
TGTGCCACCTCCCTAGGGACATACCAAGAGACCCAGTACTTC
>TRBV9|TRBJ1-6|-|-
CASSVGGSPVNSPLHF
TGTGCCAGCAGCGTCGGGGGAAGCCCCGTTAATTCACCCCTCCACTTT
>TRBV4-2|TRBJ2-7|-|TRBD1
CASSQDGGQASYEQYF
TGTGCCAGCAGCCAAGACGGGGGACAGGCCTCCTACGAGCAGTACTTC
>TRBV30|TRBJ1-2|once|-
CAYLKANYGYTF
TGTGCCTACCTAAAAGCTAACTATGGCTACACCTTC
>TRBV5-1|TRBJ2-4|-|TRBD2
CASRIRTSEDIQYF
TGCGCCAGCAGGATACGGACTAGCGAGGACATTCAGTACTTC
>TRBV5-1|TRBJ2-2|once|-
CASSTTPNTGELFF
TGCGCCAGCAGCACCACACCGAACACCGGGGAGCTGTTTTTT
>TRBV6-1|TRBJ1-2|-|-
CASSETTGYVGYTF
TGTGCCAGCAGTGAGACCACAGGGTACGTTGGCTACACCTTC
>TRBV2|TRBJ1-2|-|TRBD1
CASRVDRVAYGYTF
TGTGCCAGCAGAGTGGACAGGGTGGCCTATGGCTACACCTTC
>TRBV7-8|TRBJ2-7|-|-
CASRQATYEQYF
TGTGCCAGCAGGCAGGCGACCTACGAGCAGTACTTC
>TRBV6-5|TRBJ2-3|-|TRBD2
CASRGSGGGDTQYF
TGTGCCAGCAGGGGGAGCGGGGGGGGAGATACGCAGTATTTT
>TRBV7-7|TRBJ2-5|-|TRBD2
CASSLGAAGGLGETQYF
TGTGCTAGCAGCTTAGGGGCAGCGGGGGGGCTTGGTGAGACCCAGTACTTC
>TRBV6-2/TRBV6-3|TRBJ1-1|-|-
CASSSRVYTEAFF
TGTGCCAGCAGTTCCCGGGTCTACACTGAAGCTTTCTTT
>TRBV5-6|TRBJ2-5|-|-
CASSSDRGNQETQYF
TGTGCCAGCAGCTCGGACCGAGGGAACCAAGAGACCCAGTACTTC